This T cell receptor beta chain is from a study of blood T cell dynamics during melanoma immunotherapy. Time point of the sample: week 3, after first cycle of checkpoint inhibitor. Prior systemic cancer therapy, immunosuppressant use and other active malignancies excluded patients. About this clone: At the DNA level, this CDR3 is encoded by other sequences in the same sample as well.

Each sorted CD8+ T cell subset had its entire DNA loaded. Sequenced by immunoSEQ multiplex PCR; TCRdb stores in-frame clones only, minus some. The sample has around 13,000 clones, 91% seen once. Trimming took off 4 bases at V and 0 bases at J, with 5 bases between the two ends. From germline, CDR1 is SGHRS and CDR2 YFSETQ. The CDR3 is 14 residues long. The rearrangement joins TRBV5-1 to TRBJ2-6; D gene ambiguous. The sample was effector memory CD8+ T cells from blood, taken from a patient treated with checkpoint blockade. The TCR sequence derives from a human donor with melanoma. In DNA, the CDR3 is TGCGCCAGCAGCCTTTACTCTGGGGCCAACGTCCTGACTTTC. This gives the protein CASSLYSGANVLTF.